This T cell receptor (beta chain) originates from a study of T cell repertoires in cytomegalovirus infection. On the study more broadly: Public TCR beta signature analysis indicated the presence of both CMV infection and matching HLA type.

This clonotype was seen ten or more times. Its antigen is unidentified. TCRdb re-derived calls from the reads in MiXCR, one entry per CDR3 protein. The sample consists of roughly 46,000 distinct CDR3 sequences, 20% to 25% of them appearing once. Study-level findings and limits: Carriers of CMV and the relevant HLA type were discriminated by public TCR beta frequency. The study found HLA-C-restricted CMV-specific TCR beta clonotypes dominating the ex vivo response.

Sequencing input: PBMCs, sequenced either directly or after in vitro stimulation (not recorded which). The clonotype was recovered from a human donor in good health (CMV status not recorded). Some clones in this sample may be carry-over from other donors' samples.

CDR3 sequence (DNA): TGTGCCAGCAGCTTGAACCAGTTGGGCGCCGGGGAGCTGTTTTTT. Translated: CASSLNQLGAGELFF. This rearrangement joins TRBV7-6 to TRBJ2-2; D is unresolved. Per germline, CDR1 SGHVS and CDR2 FNYEAQ. V lost 3 bases to trimming and J lost 6 bases, with 14 bases between them. The CDR3 length is 15 residues.